These T cell receptor beta chains were read from a single sample in a study of monozygotic twins with inflammatory bowel disease. TCRdb reanalyzed the 5' RACE reads and collapses them to one entry per CDR3 protein, without DNA. This listing includes a few hundred thousand distinct CDR3 sequences. The sequencing input was blood. Receptors originate from a human donor with ulcerative colitis or Crohn's disease, or a healthy co-twin of an affected twin (not recorded which). Each CDR3 is given with its conserved first and last residue. The order of the fields is J gene, V gene, CDR3 protein.

TRBJ2-1 TRBV27 CASSLGTSGQYNYNEQFF
TRBJ2-2 TRBV7-9 CASGGGRDTGELFF
TRBJ2-7 TRBV4-1 CASSSPGRTYEQYF
TRBJ2-3 TRBV7-2 CASSLRLAGGPRTQYF
TRBJ2-2 TRBV9 CASSGTTWNTGELFF
TRBJ1-2 TRBV5-1 CASSYDSPSRYGYTF
TRBJ1-2 TRBV6-1 CASRHNSRENAYGYTF
TRBJ2-5 TRBV12-3/TRBV12-4 CASSLGHGETQYF
TRBJ1-2 TRBV6-5 CASSYGDRGYSGYTF
TRBJ1-1 TRBV14 CASSQAGRDTEAFF
TRBJ1-2 TRBV12-3/TRBV12-4 CASSLAGGYTF
TRBJ2-2 TRBV29-1 CSVVRGRTGELFF
TRBJ2-5 TRBV4-1 CASSQDQSGFQETQYF
TRBJ2-5 TRBV18 CASSPLEGRRETQYF
TRBJ1-6 TRBV20-1 CSASARGKLDSPLHF
TRBJ1-5 TRBV20-1 CSARDQYRRHQPQHF
TRBJ2-7 TRBV9 CASSAFGQGYEQYF
TRBJ2-3 TRBV4-1 CASSQGVGDTQYF
TRBJ1-4 TRBV18 CASSPADRRGEKLFF
TRBJ2-2 TRBV5-1 CASRTGQGVTGELFF
TRBJ1-5 TRBV7-9 CASSSRGGRDQPQHF